The 20 T cell receptor beta chains in this list originate from one sample, sequenced in a study of identical twins. One entry per CDR3 protein results from TCRdb running MiXCR on the 5' RACE reads. The profile shows roughly 250,000 distinct CDR3 sequences, about 7.3% of them singletons. The same data also went into a second study, on yellow fever vaccine responses in identical twins.

Sequencing was carried out using memory (CD45RO+) T cells sorted from blood. The receptors come from a young woman in good health.

The sample holds many counts of this clonotype. V and J are TRBV12-3 or TRBV12-4 and TRBJ2-7, with 8 bases fitting TRBD1. V lost 5 bases, J lost 3 bases, and 3 bases stayed unmatched. There are 13 residues in the CDR3. CDR3 sequence: CASSRDRSYEQYF. The CDR3 DNA sequence: TGTGCCAGCAGTCGGGACAGGAGCTACGAGCAGTACTTC.

This clonotype has at least ten counts. The chain links TRBV5-1 to TRBJ1-1, with 8 nucleotides matching TRBD1. The CDR3 spans 15 residues. Germline V CDR1 and CDR2: SGHRS, YFSETQ. The V and J ends lost 4 bases and 5 bases, in that order; junction bases with no gene match: 10. CDR3 protein: CASSTRLGQVTEAFF. The DNA for the CDR3 is TGCGCCAGCAGCACAAGACTGGGACAGGTGACTGAAGCTTTCTTT.

At least ten counts were recorded for this clonotype. The chain is built from TRBV4-1 and TRBJ1-1; D unclear. This CDR3 is built from 13 residues. Germline V gene data show CDR1 as MGHRA and CDR2 as YSYEKL. Deletions cut 1 base from V and 7 bases from J, with 10 bases between. The DNA of the CDR3 is TGCGCCAGCAGCCAAGTAGGTTCGGGTGAAGCTTTCTTT. It is translated as CASSQVGSGEAFF.

This clonotype has at least ten counts. The gene calls are TRBV12-3 or TRBV12-4 and TRBJ1-2; D ambiguous. The CDR3 is 14 residues long. Trimming took off 1 base at V and 4 bases at J, with 10 bases between the two ends. Here the CDR3 reads CASSLDSILYGYTF. The CDR3 DNA follows: TGTGCCAGCAGTTTAGACAGTATCCTCTATGGCTACACCTTC.

This clonotype was seen only a few times. The chain carries TRBV25-1 and TRBJ2-5; D not certain. Trimming took 1 base from V and 2 from J, leaving 8 bases between them. Germline values: CDR1 MGHDK, CDR2 SYGVNS. CDR3 length equals 14 residues. CDR3 nucleotide sequence: TGTGCCAGCAGTGAATTCGACAATCAAGAGACCCAGTACTTC. The encoded protein is CASSEFDNQETQYF.

This clonotype was seen a single time. J is TRBJ1-3 and V is TRBV20-1; no reliable D call. CDR1 and CDR2 from the germline V gene are DFQATT and SNEGSKA (reference sequence). There are 15 residues in the CDR3. Between the trimmed V and J ends, which lost 6 bases and 0 bases, there was a span of 15 bases. CDR3 sequence (DNA): TGCAGTGCACACGGACCCGTACTCTCTGGAAACACCATATATTTT. This encodes CSAHGPVLSGNTIYF.

This clonotype was observed many times. The J gene is TRBJ2-7, the V gene TRBV5-1; the D gene is possibly TRBD1 (6 bases). This CDR3 is built from 15 residues. Germline V gene sequence: CDR1 SGHRS, CDR2 YFSETQ. V lost 0 bases and J lost 6, with 16 bases in between. CDR3 nucleotide sequence: TGCGCCAGCAGCTTGGCCGACAGGAGCCAAGGCGAGCAGTACTTC. This sequence encodes CASSLADRSQGEQYF.

This clonotype was counted a few times. V and J are TRBV5-1 and TRBJ2-1; no clear D gene. This CDR3 spans 15 amino acids. V lost 0 bases and J lost 6, with 13 bases in between. CDR1 and CDR2 (germline): SGHRS, YFSETQ. CDR3 region: CASSLEWNSGNEQFF. The DNA for the CDR3 is TGCGCCAGCAGCTTGGAGTGGAACAGTGGCAATGAGCAGTTCTTC. Using reference TRBV5-1 and TRBJ2-1 for the parts outside the CDR3, the full variable domain is KAGVTQTPRYLIKTRGQQVTLSCSPISGHRSVSWYQQTPGQGLQFLFEYFSETQRNKGNFPGRFSGRQFSNSRSEMNVSTLELGDSALYLCASSLEWNSGNEQFFGPGTRLTVL.

This clonotype appeared many times. The rearrangement links TRBV14 to TRBJ2-5, with unresolved D. There are 11 residues in the CDR3. Per germline, CDR1 SGHDN and CDR2 FVKESK. The V end was cut by 0 bases, the J end by 7 bases, with 3 bases between. The chain's CDR3 is CASSQEVTQYF. The CDR3 DNA reads as TGTGCCAGCAGCCAAGAGGTGACCCAGTACTTC.

The chain employs TRBV6-1 and TRBJ1-1; TRBD1 might be the D (6 bases). Germline assignment: CDR1 MNHNS and CDR2 SASEGT. With 7 bases removed from V and 2 bases from J, the gap between germline ends came to 8 bases. This CDR3 contains 12 residues. CDR3 in amino acids: CASTGVNTEAFF. In nucleotides, the CDR3 is TGTGCCAGCACAGGGGTTAACACTGAAGCTTTCTTT.

This clonotype was seen repeatedly, ten times or more. The chain links TRBV6-2 or TRBV6-3 to TRBJ2-7; 9 bases fit TRBD2. Germline V gene data show CDR1 as MNHEY and CDR2 as SVGEGT. CDR3 length: 15 residues. Losses at the gene ends were 6 bases for V and 2 bases for J; bases not matched to a gene: 8. In nucleotides, the CDR3 is TGTGCCAGCAGCTCCCCTGGGACTAGCACCTACGAGCAGTACTTC. Its protein product is CASSSPGTSTYEQYF.

In regard to this clonotype: This clone may be a read error of a much larger clone one base away. J is TRBJ2-7 and V is TRBV10-3; 10 nucleotides match TRBD1. There are 15 residues in the CDR3. Germline V lookup: CDR1 ENHRY, CDR2 SYGVKD. CDR3 in DNA: TGTGCCATCAGCGCGGGACAGGGGAGCTCCTACGGGCAGTACTTC. Its protein product is CAISAGQGSSYGQYF.

V and J are TRBV4-1 and TRBJ2-6, with a tentative D call TRBD1 (6 bases). The germline V gene encodes CDR1 MGHRA and CDR2 YSYEKL. The CDR3 runs to 18 residues. V lost 1 base, J lost 2 bases, and 15 bases lay in between. The CDR3: CASSQVIDRKAGANVLTF. CDR3 sequence (DNA): TGCGCCAGCAGCCAAGTAATAGACAGGAAAGCTGGGGCCAACGTCCTGACTTTC.

This clonotype occurred a few times. The chain carries TRBV2 and TRBJ1-4, with no clear D. This CDR3 has 12 residues. CDR1 is SNHLY, CDR2 FYNNEI, per germline. V gave up 5 bases and J gave up 8 bases, with 9 bases separating them. CDR3 sequence reads: CASSRLGEKLFF. The CDR3 DNA reads TGTGCCAGCAGTCGTCTTGGGGAAAAACTGTTTTTT.

The V and J genes are TRBV20-1 and TRBJ2-1, with 8 nucleotides matching TRBD2. The germline V gene has CDR1 DFQATT and CDR2 SNEGSKA (reference sequence). This CDR3 spans 14 amino acids. Trimming cost V 2 bases and J 9 bases; bases outside gene matches: 9. CDR3 sequence reads: CSARRGGGIGEQFF. The CDR3, as DNA: TGCAGTGCTAGACGGGGGGGGGGCATTGGTGAGCAGTTCTTC.

The V call is TRBV20-1, the J call TRBJ2-5; 14 bases agree with TRBD2. Trimming at V came to 7 bases and at J to 5 bases, leaving 9 bases not matched to a gene. The CDR3 runs to 15 residues. Germline V gene data show CDR1 as DFQATT and CDR2 as SNEGSKA (reference sequence). CDR3 coding DNA: TGCAGTGGACAGGGACTAGCGGGGGCCTGGGAGACCCAGTACTTC. Encoded protein: CSGQGLAGAWETQYF.

This clonotype appeared a few times. The CDR3 loop reads CASSQPGLKETQYF. Here the CDR3 DNA reads TGTGCCAGCAGTCAACCGGGACTTAAAGAGACCCAGTACTTC. The chain has TRBV2 and TRBJ2-5; maybe TRBD2 (6 bases). V shed 5 bases and J shed 3 bases, with 13 bases lying between them. Per the germline V gene, CDR1 is SNHLY and CDR2 is FYNNEI. The CDR3 loop spans 14 amino acids.

This clonotype was seen many times. The chain carries TRBV7-2 and TRBJ1-2; D perhaps matches TRBD1 (6 bases). V was cut by 5 bases and J by 9 bases, with 10 bases left in between. The CDR3 is made up of 11 amino acids. Germline V gives CDR1 SGHTA, CDR2 FQGNSA. CDR3 bases: TGTGCCAGCAGCCGCGGACAGCGCTACACCTTC. Translating gives CASSRGQRYTF.

The chain uses TRBV24-1 and TRBJ2-7; TRBD2 matches at 11 bases. The CDR3 sequence is 14 residues long. Germline-derived CDR1 and CDR2 are KGHDR and SFDVKD. Unmatched junction bases numbered 5, after V lost 9 bases and J lost 2 bases. The CDR3 nucleotides read TGTGCCACCGGGGTAGCGGGAGGGCCCTACGAGCAGTACTTC. It yields the protein CATGVAGGPYEQYF.

The CDR3 DNA reads as TGCAGTGCTAGAGAGAGCGGGAGGGTCAGCGAGCAGTACTTC. Amino acid sequence: CSARESGRVSEQYF. The chain combines TRBV20-1 with TRBJ2-7, with 10 bases matching TRBD2. After removal of 0 bases from V and 6 bases from J, the junction contained 5 bases not matched to a gene. This CDR3 region has 14 residues. In germline, CDR1 is DFQATT, CDR2 SNEGSKA (reference sequence).